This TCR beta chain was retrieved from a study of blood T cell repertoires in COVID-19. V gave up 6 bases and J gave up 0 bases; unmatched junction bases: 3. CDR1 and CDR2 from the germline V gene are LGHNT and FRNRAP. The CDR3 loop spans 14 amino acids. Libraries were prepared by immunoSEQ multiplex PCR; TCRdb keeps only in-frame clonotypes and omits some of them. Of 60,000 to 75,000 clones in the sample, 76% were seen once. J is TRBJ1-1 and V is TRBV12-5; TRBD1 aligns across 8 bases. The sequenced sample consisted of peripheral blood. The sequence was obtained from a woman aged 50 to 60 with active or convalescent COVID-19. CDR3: CASGRQGMNTEAFF. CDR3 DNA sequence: TGTGCTAGTGGCCGACAGGGGATGAACACTGAAGCTTTCTTT. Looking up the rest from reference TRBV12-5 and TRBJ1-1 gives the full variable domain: DARVTQTPRHKVTEMGQEVTMRCQPILGHNTVFWYRQTMMQGLELLAYFRNRAPLDDSGMPKDRFSAEMPDATLATLKIQPSEPRDSAVYFCASGRQGMNTEAFFGQGTRLTVV.